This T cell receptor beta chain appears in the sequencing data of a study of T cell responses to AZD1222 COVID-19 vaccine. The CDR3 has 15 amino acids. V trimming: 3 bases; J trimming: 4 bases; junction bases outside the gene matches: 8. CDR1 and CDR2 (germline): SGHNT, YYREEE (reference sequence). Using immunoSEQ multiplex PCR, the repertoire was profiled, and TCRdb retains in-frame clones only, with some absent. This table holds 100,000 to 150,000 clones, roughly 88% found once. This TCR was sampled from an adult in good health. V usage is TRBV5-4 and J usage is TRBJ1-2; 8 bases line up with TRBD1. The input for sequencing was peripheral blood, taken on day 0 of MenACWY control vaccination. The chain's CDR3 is CASSSGTGGVYGYTF. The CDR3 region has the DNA TGTGCCAGCAGCTCCGGGACAGGCGGGGTCTATGGCTACACCTTC.